Each of the 32 T cell receptor beta chains below was sequenced from the same sample in a study of blood T cell repertoires in COVID-19. TCRdb keeps only in-frame clones here, not all; method: immunoSEQ multiplex PCR. The sample lists 65,000 to 75,000 clones, 91% occurring once. Sequenced input: peripheral blood. The source is a human donor with active COVID-19. The donor label of this sample is uncertain.

V and J are TRBV5-8 and TRBJ1-4; no reliable D call. The CDR3 has 15 residues. Trimming stripped 0 bases from V and 0 bases from J, with 6 bases between. CDR1 and CDR2 from the germline V gene are SGHTS and YDEGEE. The CDR3 DNA follows: TGTGCCAGCAGCTTGGGCATAGCAACTAATGAAAAACTGTTTTTT. Translated, it gives CASSLGIATNEKLFF.

The chain recombines TRBV2 with TRBJ1-5; D not certain. V dropped 4 bases and J dropped 2 bases, with 6 bases sitting between them. Germline-derived CDR1 and CDR2 are SNHLY and FYNNEI. The CDR3 has 13 amino acids. CDR3 coding DNA: TGTGCCAGCAGTGGTTCGGGCAATCAGCCCCAGCATTTT. This sequence encodes CASSGSGNQPQHF.

V is TRBV4-1 and J is TRBJ2-5; D is possibly TRBD1 (5 bases). The CDR3 length is 14 residues. V lost 0 bases and J 0 bases, leaving 5 bases between the germline ends. CDR1 is MGHRA and CDR2 is YSYEKL in the germline V gene. The CDR3 reads CASSQEGHQETQYF. DNA for the CDR3: TGCGCCAGCAGCCAAGAGGGGCACCAAGAGACCCAGTACTTC.

The rearrangement uses TRBV12-3 or TRBV12-4 and TRBJ1-2; 10 bases align to TRBD1. V dropped 8 bases and J dropped 7; count of bases not matched to a gene: 7. The CDR3 runs 13 residues. The CDR3 loop reads CASGTGVEGGYTF. The CDR3 region has the DNA TGTGCCAGCGGGACAGGGGTAGAAGGTGGCTACACCTTC.

The chain uses TRBV9 and TRBJ1-5, with D possibly being TRBD1 (6 bases). The CDR3 contains 14 residues. The V gene's germline CDR1 is SGDLS and CDR2 YYNGEE. Trimming took 4 bases from V and 3 from J, leaving 11 bases between them. The CDR3 nucleotides read TGTGCCAGCAGCTTGGACAGCCTCAATCAGCCCCAGCATTTT. It codes for CASSLDSLNQPQHF.

The chain couples TRBV6-5 to TRBJ2-3; 9 nucleotides align to TRBD2. The V gene end was trimmed by 6 bases and the J gene end by 3 bases; junction bases not matched to a gene: 7. This CDR3 has 15 residues. Germline CDR1 MNHEY, CDR2 SVGAGI. CDR3 nucleotide sequence: TGTGCCAGCAGCCGTAGCGGGAGAACGACAGATACGCAGTATTTT. Its translation: CASSRSGRTTDTQYF.

V and J are TRBV6-2 or TRBV6-3 and TRBJ2-3, with D uncertain. Trimming took 5 bases from V and 3 from J, leaving 12 bases between them. Germline V gene lookup returns CDR1 MNHEY and CDR2 SVGEGT. The CDR3 consists of 14 residues. The CDR3 reads CASSIGLSTDTQYF. CDR3 nucleotides: TGTGCCAGCAGTATCGGGTTATCGACAGATACGCAGTATTTT.

This clone is a singleton in its sample. V gene TRBV5-1 combines with J gene TRBJ2-5; no firm D call. V was trimmed by 3 bases and J by 7 bases, leaving 13 bases between them. The germline V gene encodes CDR1 SGHRS and CDR2 YFSETQ. The CDR3 is 13 residues long. The CDR3 loop reads CASSSESHRTQYF. The CDR3 coding sequence is TGCGCCAGCAGCTCGGAGTCACACCGGACCCAGTACTTC. The whole variable domain, remainder taken from reference TRBV5-1 and TRBJ2-5, is KAGVTQTPRYLIKTRGQQVTLSCSPISGHRSVSWYQQTPGQGLQFLFEYFSETQRNKGNFPGRFSGRQFSNSRSEMNVSTLELGDSALYLCASSSESHRTQYFGPGTRLLVL.

This rearrangement joins TRBV28 to TRBJ2-7; the match to TRBD2 covers 10 bases. The V segment lost 6 bases and the J segment 2 bases; nucleotides outside the gene matches: 19. Germline V lookup: CDR1 MDHEN, CDR2 SYDVKM. This CDR3 comprises 19 residues. Here the CDR3 DNA reads TGTGCCAGCAGCCCGTTGACTAGCGGGTCTGGAGGGGCCGCCTACGAGCAGTACTTC. Protein sequence: CASSPLTSGSGGAAYEQYF. The entire variable domain, with the rest obtained from reference TRBV28 and TRBJ2-7, is as follows: DVKVTQSSRYLVKRTGEKVFLECVQDMDHENMFWYRQDPGLGLRLIYFSYDVKMKEKGDIPEGYSVSREKKERFSLILESASTNQTSMYLCASSPLTSGSGGAAYEQYFGPGTRLTVT.

The J gene is TRBJ2-5, the V gene TRBV28; 10 nucleotides agree with TRBD1. The CDR3 length is 14 residues. V was clipped by 3 bases and J by 4 bases; unmatched bases: 2. The germline gives CDR1 MDHEN, CDR2 SYDVKM. This chain's CDR3 is CASSLGQGIETQYF. The CDR3 DNA reads TGTGCCAGCAGTTTGGGACAGGGGATAGAGACCCAGTACTTC.

This rearrangement joins TRBV27 to TRBJ1-5; 7 positions match TRBD1. The ends lost 4 bases at V and 2 bases at J; junction bases unmatched: 5. Germline assignment: CDR1 MNHEY and CDR2 SMNVEV (reference sequence). The CDR3 has 15 residues. DNA for the CDR3: TGTGCCAGCAGTTCACATCAGGGGGGCAATCAGCCCCAGCATTTT. This gives the protein CASSSHQGGNQPQHF.

CDR3 nucleotides: TGTGCCACCAGTGAGGGACAGGGGGCTTACTACGAGCAGTACTTC. Its translation: CATSEGQGAYYEQYF. The chain joins TRBV24-1 to TRBJ2-7, with 12 bases fitting TRBD1. With V trimmed by 4 bases and J by 3 bases, 3 bases remained unmatched. This CDR3 contains 15 residues. Germline V gene data show CDR1 as KGHDR and CDR2 as SFDVKD.

The chain combines TRBV28 with TRBJ2-1; 14 bases line up with TRBD2. Trimming took 6 bases from V and 9 from J; bases not matched to a gene: 10. Germline CDR1 and CDR2: MDHEN and SYDVKM. The CDR3 spans 16 residues. CDR3 region: CASSPGTSGSWGEQFF. CDR3 nucleotide sequence: TGTGCCAGCAGCCCAGGGACTAGCGGGAGCTGGGGTGAGCAGTTCTTC. Filled out from reference TRBV28 and TRBJ2-1, the complete variable domain reads DVKVTQSSRYLVKRTGEKVFLECVQDMDHENMFWYRQDPGLGLRLIYFSYDVKMKEKGDIPEGYSVSREKKERFSLILESASTNQTSMYLCASSPGTSGSWGEQFFGPGTRLTVL.

CDR3 sequence: CASSLETGAYNEQFF. For the CDR3, the DNA is TGTGCCAGTAGCCTTGAAACAGGGGCCTACAATGAGCAGTTCTTC. The chain joins TRBV19 to TRBJ2-1, with TRBD1 matching over 7 bases. The CDR3 extends over 15 amino acids. Germline lookup yields CDR1 LNHDA and CDR2 SQIVND (reference sequence). V was clipped by 6 bases and J by 2 bases; unmatched bases: 7.

The chain is built from TRBV9 and TRBJ2-3, with 10 bases fitting TRBD2. Germline CDR1 reads SGDLS; CDR2 reads YYNGEE. The CDR3 covers 17 residues. With 2 bases clipped from V and 3 bases from J, the junction kept 9 bases outside the gene matches. CDR3 amino acids: CASSVSLAGVGTDTQYF. CDR3 nucleotide sequence: TGTGCCAGCAGCGTGAGTCTAGCGGGAGTTGGGACAGATACGCAGTATTTT.

This clone was counted a single time. The rearrangement joins TRBV7-8 to TRBJ2-1, with 13 nucleotides matching TRBD2. CDR1 and CDR2 (germline): SGHVS, FQNEAQ. The CDR3 runs to 21 residues. V shed 0 bases, J shed 0 bases, and the junction held 11 bases outside the gene matches. The CDR3 DNA is TGTGCCAGCAGCTTAGCGCAGATAACTAGCGGGAGGGGAAGCTCCTACAATGAGCAGTTCTTC. Protein sequence: CASSLAQITSGRGSSYNEQFF. Filled out from reference TRBV7-8 and TRBJ2-1, the complete variable domain reads GAGVSQSPRYKVAKRGQDVALRCDPISGHVSLFWYQQALGQGPEFLTYFQNEAQLDKSGLPSDRFFAERPEGSVSTLKIQRTQQEDSAVYLCASSLAQITSGRGSSYNEQFFGPGTRLTVL.

The chain employs TRBV5-4 and TRBJ1-4, with TRBD1 matching 11 bases. The CDR3 is made up of 15 amino acids. Per germline, CDR1 SGHNT and CDR2 YYREEE (reference sequence). V dropped 4 bases and J dropped 6; count of bases not matched to a gene: 5. CDR3 amino acids: CASSGQGARYEKLFF. In DNA, the CDR3 is TGTGCCAGCAGCGGACAGGGGGCGCGGTATGAAAAACTGTTTTTT.

The V gene is TRBV2, the J gene TRBJ2-3; D is possibly TRBD1 (5 bases). Germline values: CDR1 SNHLY, CDR2 FYNNEI. CDR3 length: 12 amino acids. V was cut by 7 bases and J by 7 bases, with 12 bases left in between. The CDR3 region is CASTERGYTQYF. CDR3 sequence (DNA): TGTGCCAGCACCGAAAGGGGTTATACGCAGTATTTT.

The rearrangement uses TRBV7-3 and TRBJ2-3, with 15 bases aligning to TRBD2. Trimming removed 5 bases from V and 1 base from J; junction bases left unmatched: 16. Germline V gene data show CDR1 as SGHTA and CDR2 as FQGTGA. This CDR3 is built from 21 residues. CDR3 nucleotide sequence: TGTGCCAGCAGCCGGACTAGCGGGAGGGGCGTCTCCCCGCGCGGCACAGATACGCAGTATTTT. Translation gives CASSRTSGRGVSPRGTDTQYF.

The chain couples TRBV28 to TRBJ2-7; a weak D match, TRBD1 (6 bases). The germline V and J ends were trimmed by 3 bases and 6 bases, with 15 bases remaining between them. CDR1 is MDHEN and CDR2 is SYDVKM in the germline V gene. The CDR3 has 14 amino acids. DNA for the CDR3: TGTGCCAGCAGTTTTCGAAACAGGGCAGGCGAGCAGTACTTC. It encodes CASSFRNRAGEQYF. Variable domain in full (rest from reference TRBV28 and TRBJ2-7): DVKVTQSSRYLVKRTGEKVFLECVQDMDHENMFWYRQDPGLGLRLIYFSYDVKMKEKGDIPEGYSVSREKKERFSLILESASTNQTSMYLCASSFRNRAGEQYFGPGTRLTVT.

CDR3 loop: CASSLYSGRGEQYF. CDR3 nucleotides: TGTGCCAGCAGCTTATATAGCGGGAGGGGCGAGCAGTACTTC. The rearrangement links TRBV7-3 to TRBJ2-7, with 11 nucleotides matching TRBD2. This CDR3 has 14 amino acids. Germline V lookup: CDR1 SGHTA, CDR2 FQGTGA. The V gene end was trimmed by 2 bases and the J gene end by 6 bases; junction bases not matched to a gene: 3.

The genes are TRBV27 and TRBJ2-7, with 11 bases lining up with TRBD1. The CDR3 sequence is 15 residues long. CDR1 is MNHEY and CDR2 is SMNVEV in the germline V gene (reference sequence). The junction had 6 bases not matched to a gene; V was cut back by 4 bases and J by 4 bases. This CDR3 reads CASSYSGQGVYEQYF. The CDR3 coding sequence is TGTGCCAGCAGTTACTCGGGACAGGGGGTTTACGAGCAGTACTTC.

The genes are TRBV2 and TRBJ2-1; 12 bases match TRBD2. V lost 9 bases to trimming and J lost 8 bases; unmatched junction nucleotides: 14. Germline V gives CDR1 SNHLY, CDR2 FYNNEI. The CDR3 is 16 amino acids. In DNA form, the CDR3 reads TGTGCCAGAGCCTCCAGACCGGGACTAGCGGGCGATGAGCAGTTCTTC. As protein: CARASRPGLAGDEQFF.

V is TRBV6-5 and J is TRBJ2-3; TRBD2 matches 7 bases. The trim removed 7 bases at V and 0 bases at J, leaving 7 bases unmatched. The germline CDR1 and CDR2 sequences are MNHEY and SVGAGI. This CDR3 spans 15 amino acids. For the CDR3, the DNA is TGTGCCAGCACCCCTGGGGGGGGTAGCACAGATACGCAGTATTTT. Protein: CASTPGGGSTDTQYF.

J is TRBJ2-1 and V is TRBV6-6, with 9 bases identical to TRBD2. Unmatched junction bases numbered 7, after V lost 9 bases and J lost 4 bases. Germline CDR1 and CDR2: MNHNY and SVGAGI (reference sequence). The CDR3 totals 14 residues. The CDR3 sequence is CASTTSGIYNEQFF. CDR3 coding DNA: TGTGCCAGTACGACTAGCGGTATTTACAATGAGCAGTTCTTC.

This clone was detected a few times. The rearrangement joins TRBV6-5 to TRBJ1-1; 7 positions agree with TRBD1. The CDR3 totals 14 residues. CDR1 and CDR2 from the germline V gene are MNHEY and SVGAGI. V trimming: 6 bases; J trimming: 1 base; junction bases outside the gene matches: 5. DNA for the CDR3: TGTGCCAGCAGGAGGGACAGTCCGAACACTGAAGCTTTCTTT. Residues: CASRRDSPNTEAFF.

This clone was detected once. The rearrangement joins TRBV11-2 to TRBJ2-2; 7 bases align to TRBD1. Germline V CDR1 and CDR2: SGHAT, FQNNGV. The V and J ends lost 3 bases and 2 bases, in that order; junction bases with no gene match: 9. This CDR3 region has 17 residues. CDR3 coding DNA: TGTGCCAGCAGCTTGGACTCACAGGGGAGCAACACCGGGGAGCTGTTTTTT. It is translated as CASSLDSQGSNTGELFF. The whole variable domain, remainder taken from reference TRBV11-2 and TRBJ2-2, is EAGVAQSPRYKIIEKRQSVAFWCNPISGHATLYWYQQILGQGPKLLIQFQNNGVVDDSQLPKDRFSAERLKGVDSTLKIQPAKLEDSAVYLCASSLDSQGSNTGELFFGEGSRLTVL.

This clone was found once. The rearrangement links TRBV4-2 to TRBJ2-7; 8 nucleotides line up with TRBD1. This CDR3 is 16 amino acids long. The V gene's germline CDR1 is LGHNA and CDR2 YNFKEQ. J lost 3 bases, V lost 0 bases, and 7 bases had no gene match. CDR3 region: CASSQDVPGTGYEQYF. CDR3 DNA sequence: TGTGCCAGCAGCCAAGATGTCCCCGGGACAGGCTACGAGCAGTACTTC.

To note about this clone: An end of the junction differs from the germline gene, which may be a read error. The rearrangement links TRBV6-6 to TRBJ2-1, with 9 bases aligning to TRBD2. The germline V gene has CDR1 MNHNY and CDR2 SVGAGI (reference sequence). CDR3 length: 16 amino acids. CDR3 region: CASSYSASGTYTEQFF. CDR3 coding DNA: TGTGCCAGCAGTTACTCGGCTAGCGGGACGTACACTGAGCAGTTCTTC.

The chain carries TRBV5-1 and TRBJ2-3; 10 nucleotides line up with TRBD2. The CDR3 totals 18 residues. Looked up from germline, CDR1 is SGHRS and CDR2 is YFSETQ. Trimming removed 4 bases from V and 0 bases from J; junction bases left unmatched: 11. The CDR3 DNA is TGCGCCAGCAGCCCCCCCGGACTAGCGGTTCTTAGCACAGATACGCAGTATTTT. This translates into CASSPPGLAVLSTDTQYF.

This clone has only one observation. The V gene is TRBV7-2, the J gene TRBJ2-3; a possible D gene is TRBD2 (5 bases). In germline, CDR1 is SGHTA, CDR2 FQGNSA. This CDR3 region has 14 residues. The V gene lost 4 bases and the J gene lost 10 bases, with 18 bases spanning the gap. This chain's CDR3 is CASSSSPLALSQYF. The CDR3 DNA follows: TGTGCCAGCAGCTCCTCCCCCCTAGCTCTTTCGCAGTATTTT.

This clone was seen a single time. The chain links TRBV4-3 to TRBJ2-1; 11 bases are shared with TRBD2. CDR1 and CDR2 (germline): LGHNA, YSLEER. This CDR3 has 16 residues. V was pared by 3 bases and J by 9 bases, with 10 bases of the junction left unmatched. The CDR3 spells CASSQRLAGTPPEQFF. CDR3 nucleotides: TGCGCCAGCAGCCAGCGACTAGCGGGGACCCCACCTGAGCAGTTCTTC.